The T cell receptor beta chain under discussion was sequenced for a study of beta chain features in type 1 diabetes. Study-level results: In every one of the four CD4+ subsets, TCRB CDR3s were moderately but significantly shorter in Type 1 diabetes patients. Researchers reported that naive, central memory and Treg TCRB repertoires appeared more similar in patients than in healthy donors. Among type 1 diabetes patients, VDJ junctions had fewer insertions and more deletions.

A sort by CD45RO/CCR7/CD25/CD127/CD95/CD27 yielded CD4+ naive, central memory, regulatory and stem cell-like memory cells. A word on this clone: What it recognizes is unknown.

The whole isolated RNA underwent reverse transcription, so sequencing captured expressed TCRB transcripts. Naive, central memory and regulatory T cell samples averaged roughly 3.8 million reads. Here immunoSEQ multiplex PCR was the method, and the copy in TCRdb shows in-frame clones only, minus some. The table shows 680,000 or so clones, with 13% occurring only once. The receptor was derived from a man aged 18 to 35 with type 1 diabetes. The sample consisted of naive CD4+ T cells from blood.

This chain's CDR3 is CASSLRGTEPLFF. The CDR3 region has the DNA TGTGCCAGCAGCTTGCGGGGAACAGAGCCACTGTTTTTT. The chain links TRBV7-2 to TRBJ1-4, with D unresolved. Germline V gene sequence: CDR1 SGHTA, CDR2 FQGNSA. The CDR3 runs 13 residues. The ends were cut back, 3 bases at V and 13 bases at J, with 15 bases in the middle.